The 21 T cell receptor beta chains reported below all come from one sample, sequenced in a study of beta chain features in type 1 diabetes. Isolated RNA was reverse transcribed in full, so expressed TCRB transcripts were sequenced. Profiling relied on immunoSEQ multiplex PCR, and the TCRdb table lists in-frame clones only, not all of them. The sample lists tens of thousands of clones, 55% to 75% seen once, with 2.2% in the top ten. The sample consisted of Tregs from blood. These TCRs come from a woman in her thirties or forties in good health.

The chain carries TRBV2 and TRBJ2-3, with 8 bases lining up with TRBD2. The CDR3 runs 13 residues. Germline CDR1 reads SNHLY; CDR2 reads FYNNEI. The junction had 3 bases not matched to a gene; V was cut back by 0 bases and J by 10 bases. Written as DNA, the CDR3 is TGTGCCAGCAGTGAAGCGCCGCGGGGGGCGCAGTATTTT. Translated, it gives CASSEAPRGAQYF.

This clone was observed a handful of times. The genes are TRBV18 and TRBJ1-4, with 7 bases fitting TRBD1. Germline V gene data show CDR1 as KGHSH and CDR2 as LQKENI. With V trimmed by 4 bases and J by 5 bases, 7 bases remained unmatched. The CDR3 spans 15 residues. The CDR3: CASSQRDSPNEKLFF. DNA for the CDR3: TGTGCCAGCTCACAACGGGACAGTCCAAATGAAAAACTGTTTTTT.

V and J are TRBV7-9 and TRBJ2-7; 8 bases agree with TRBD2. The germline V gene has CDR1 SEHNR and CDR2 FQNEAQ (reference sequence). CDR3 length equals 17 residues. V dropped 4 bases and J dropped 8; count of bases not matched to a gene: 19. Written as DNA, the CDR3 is TGTGCCAGCAGCTCGTCCGGGGGACCGAGCGGGGGTATGAAGCAGTACTTC. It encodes CASSSSGGPSGGMKQYF. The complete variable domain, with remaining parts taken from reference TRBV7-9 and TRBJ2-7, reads DTGVSQNPRHKITKRGQNVTFRCDPISEHNRLYWYRQTLGQGPEFLTYFQNEAQLEKSRLLSDRFSAERPKGSFSTLEIQRTEQGDSAMYLCASSSSGGPSGGMKQYFGPGTRLTVT.

This chain's CDR3 is CASSQTTGFSNQPQHF. The CDR3 DNA sequence: TGTGCCAGCAGCCAAACAACAGGCTTTAGCAATCAGCCCCAGCATTTT. The V and J genes are TRBV6-6 and TRBJ1-5; D perhaps matches TRBD1 (5 bases). Germline V gene lookup returns CDR1 MNHNY and CDR2 SVGAGI (reference sequence). Trimming shortened V by 6 bases and J by 0 bases, and 15 bases separated the two germline ends. This CDR3 contains 16 residues.

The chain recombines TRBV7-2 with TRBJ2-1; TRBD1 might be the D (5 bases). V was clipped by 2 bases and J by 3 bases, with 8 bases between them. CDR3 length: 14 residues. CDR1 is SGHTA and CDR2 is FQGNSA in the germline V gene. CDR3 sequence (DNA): TGTGCCAGCAGCTTATCTAGGGGCTACAATGAGCAGTTCTTC. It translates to CASSLSRGYNEQFF.

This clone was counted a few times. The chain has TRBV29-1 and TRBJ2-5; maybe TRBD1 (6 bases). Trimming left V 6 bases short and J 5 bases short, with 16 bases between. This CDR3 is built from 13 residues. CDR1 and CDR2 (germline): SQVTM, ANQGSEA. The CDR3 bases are TGCAGCGTCGGCGTGGGGGCCGCCGAGACCCAGTACTTC. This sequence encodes CSVGVGAAETQYF.

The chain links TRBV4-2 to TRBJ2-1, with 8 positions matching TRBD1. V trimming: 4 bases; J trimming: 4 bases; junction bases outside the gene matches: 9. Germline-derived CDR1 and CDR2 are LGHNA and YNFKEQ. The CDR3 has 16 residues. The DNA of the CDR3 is TGTGCCAGCAGCCTTATACTCCAGGGGGCATACAATGAGCAGTTCTTC. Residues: CASSLILQGAYNEQFF.

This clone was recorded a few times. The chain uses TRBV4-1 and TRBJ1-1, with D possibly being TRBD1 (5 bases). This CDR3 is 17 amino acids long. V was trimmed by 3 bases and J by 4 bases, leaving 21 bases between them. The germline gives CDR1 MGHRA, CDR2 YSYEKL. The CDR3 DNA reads TGCGCCAGCAGCCACGCCCGTGACAGACCTCGAGTCACTGAAGCTTTCTTT. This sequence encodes CASSHARDRPRVTEAFF.

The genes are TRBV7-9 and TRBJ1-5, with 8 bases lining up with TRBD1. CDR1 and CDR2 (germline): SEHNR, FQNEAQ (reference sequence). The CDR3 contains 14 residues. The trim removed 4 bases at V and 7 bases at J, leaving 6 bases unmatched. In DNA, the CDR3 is TGTGCCAGCAGCTCGACAGGGGCGCAACAGCCCCAGCATTTT. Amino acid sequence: CASSSTGAQQPQHF.

The CDR3 DNA reads as TGTGCCAGCAAGTTGACTAGCGGGGGGAACACCGGGGAGCTGTTTTTT. As protein: CASKLTSGGNTGELFF. The rearrangement joins TRBV2 to TRBJ2-2; 12 bases line up with TRBD2. Germline lookup yields CDR1 SNHLY and CDR2 FYNNEI. CDR3 size: 16 residues. With 7 bases clipped from V and 1 base from J, the junction kept 4 bases outside the gene matches.

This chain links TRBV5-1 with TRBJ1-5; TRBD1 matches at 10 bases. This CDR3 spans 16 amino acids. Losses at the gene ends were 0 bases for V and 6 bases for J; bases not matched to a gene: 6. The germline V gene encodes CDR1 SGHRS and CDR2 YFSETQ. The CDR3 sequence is CASSLGDRGEGQPQHF. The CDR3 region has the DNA TGCGCCAGCAGCTTGGGGGACAGGGGCGAGGGTCAGCCCCAGCATTTT.

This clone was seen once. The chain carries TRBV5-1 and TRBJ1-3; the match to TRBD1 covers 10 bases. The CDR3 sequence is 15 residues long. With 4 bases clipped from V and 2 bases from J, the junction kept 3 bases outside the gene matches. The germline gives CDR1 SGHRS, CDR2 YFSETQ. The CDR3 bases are TGCGCCAGCAGCCTGGGGACAGGGGCTGGAAACACCATATATTTT. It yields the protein CASSLGTGAGNTIYF.

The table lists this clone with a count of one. Written as DNA, the CDR3 is TGCAGCATTATGCGGGGGGTAGGAGATACGCAGTATTTT. Its protein product is CSIMRGVGDTQYF. This chain uses TRBV29-1 with TRBJ2-3, with TRBD2 identical over 8 bases. The length of the CDR3 is 13 residues. Losses at the gene ends were 8 bases for V and 5 bases for J; bases not matched to a gene: 9. The germline V gene encodes CDR1 SQVTM and CDR2 ANQGSEA.

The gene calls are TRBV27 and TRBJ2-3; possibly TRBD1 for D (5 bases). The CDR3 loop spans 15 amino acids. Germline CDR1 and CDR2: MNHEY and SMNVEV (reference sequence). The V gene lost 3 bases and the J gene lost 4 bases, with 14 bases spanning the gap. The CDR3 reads CASSFAQALSDTQYF. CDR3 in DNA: TGTGCCAGCAGTTTTGCACAGGCCCTTTCAGATACGCAGTATTTT.

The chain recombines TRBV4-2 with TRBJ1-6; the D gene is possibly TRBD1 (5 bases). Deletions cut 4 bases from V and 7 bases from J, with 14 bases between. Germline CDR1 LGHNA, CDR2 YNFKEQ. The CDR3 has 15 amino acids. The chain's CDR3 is CASSLGEGRNSPLHF. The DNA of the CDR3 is TGTGCCAGCAGCCTCGGGGAGGGGCGGAATTCACCCCTCCACTTT.

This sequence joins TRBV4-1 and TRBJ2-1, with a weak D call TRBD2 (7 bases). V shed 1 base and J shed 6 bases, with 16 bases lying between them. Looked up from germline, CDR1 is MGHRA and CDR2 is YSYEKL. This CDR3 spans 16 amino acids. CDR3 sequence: CASSQVEGGLLNEQFF. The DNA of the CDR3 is TGCGCCAGCAGCCAAGTAGAGGGGGGGCTCCTCAATGAGCAGTTCTTC.

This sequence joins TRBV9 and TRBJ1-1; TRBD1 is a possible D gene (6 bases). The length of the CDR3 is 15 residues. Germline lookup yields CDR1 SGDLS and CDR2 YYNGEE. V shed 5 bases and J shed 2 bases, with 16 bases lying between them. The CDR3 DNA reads TGTGCCAGCAGGGCCACCTGGACAGTTAACACTGAAGCTTTCTTT. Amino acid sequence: CASRATWTVNTEAFF.

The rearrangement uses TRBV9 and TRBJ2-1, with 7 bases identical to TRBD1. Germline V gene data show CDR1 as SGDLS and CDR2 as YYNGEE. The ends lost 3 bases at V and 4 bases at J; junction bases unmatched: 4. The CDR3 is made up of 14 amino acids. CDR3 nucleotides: TGTGCCAGCAGCGCTGGGACAGCTTACAATGAGCAGTTCTTC. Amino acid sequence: CASSAGTAYNEQFF.

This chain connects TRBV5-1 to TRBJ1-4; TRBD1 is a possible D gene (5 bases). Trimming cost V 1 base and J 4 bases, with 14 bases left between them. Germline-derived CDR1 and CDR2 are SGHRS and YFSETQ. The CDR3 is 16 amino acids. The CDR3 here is CASSLLGGEINEKLFF. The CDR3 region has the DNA TGCGCCAGCAGCTTGCTTGGGGGGGAAATTAATGAAAAACTGTTTTTT.

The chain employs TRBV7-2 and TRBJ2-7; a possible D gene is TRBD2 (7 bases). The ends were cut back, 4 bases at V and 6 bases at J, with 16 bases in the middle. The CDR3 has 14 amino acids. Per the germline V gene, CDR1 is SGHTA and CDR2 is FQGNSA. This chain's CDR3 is CASSSPGRGAEQYF. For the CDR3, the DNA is TGTGCCAGCAGCTCCCCTGGGAGGGGGGCCGAGCAGTACTTC.

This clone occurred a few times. CDR3 nucleotide sequence: TGTGCCAGCAGTGAAGTAGGGACAGGGAGTCAGCCCCAGCATTTT. It is translated as CASSEVGTGSQPQHF. J is TRBJ1-5 and V is TRBV6-1; 9 positions agree with TRBD1. CDR1 is MNHNS and CDR2 is SASEGT in the germline V gene. The CDR3 contains 15 residues. V trimming: 1 base; J trimming: 6 bases; junction bases outside the gene matches: 4.